The 3 T cell receptor beta chains presented below share a single source sample, sequenced in a study of Tregs in tolerant kidney transplant recipients. Repertoires were generated with immunoSEQ multiplex PCR, while TCRdb's copy carries only in-frame clones and drops some. Of about 240,000 clones in the sample, about 80% were seen once. What was sequenced was CD4+ T cells from blood. These receptor sequences come from a human donor in good health.

This clone was detected only a few times. The same CDR3 is also encoded by other DNA sequences in this sample. The chain couples TRBV6-5 to TRBJ2-7, with 13 bases aligning to TRBD2. This CDR3 spans 16 amino acids. With V trimmed by 0 bases and J by 2 bases, 1 base remained unmatched. The germline gives CDR1 MNHEY, CDR2 SVGAGI. DNA of the CDR3: TGTGCCAGCAGTTACTCCGGACTAGCGGGAGCCTACGAGCAGTACTTC. It is translated as CASSYSGLAGAYEQYF.

V usage is TRBV2 and J usage is TRBJ2-6; 9 bases match TRBD1. V lost 7 bases and J lost 7; bases outside the gene matches: 2. CDR1 is SNHLY, CDR2 FYNNEI, per germline. CDR3 size: 13 residues. The CDR3 is CASKQGAANVLTF. CDR3 coding DNA: TGTGCCAGCAAACAGGGGGCCGCCAACGTCCTGACTTTC. The full variable domain, its missing parts supplied by reference TRBV2 and TRBJ2-6, is EPEVTQTPSHQVTQMGQEVILRCVPISNHLYFYWYRQILGQKVEFLVSFYNNEISEKSEIFDDQFSVERPDGSNFTLKIRSTKLEDSAMYFCASKQGAANVLTFGAGSRLTVL.

The chain joins TRBV5-1 to TRBJ2-7; 7 bases match TRBD2. Germline V gene lookup returns CDR1 SGHRS and CDR2 YFSETQ. J gave up 3 bases and V 0 bases, and 6 bases lay outside the gene matches. This CDR3 has 15 residues. The CDR3 loop reads CASSLEGLPRYEQYF. The DNA for the CDR3 is TGCGCCAGCAGCTTGGAGGGACTACCCCGCTACGAGCAGTACTTC.